This T cell receptor (beta chain) was found in a study of blood T cells in healthy people across ages. Study at large: About one barcoded beta molecule per two T cells was captured by template switching.

Whole-study findings and limits: As age increased, TCR beta diversity per million T cells fell in a roughly linear fashion.

The second PCR ran about 6 to 11 cycles with a sample-barcoded 5' primer and J-beta primers. MiXCR, applied by TCRdb to the 5' RACE reads, yields one record per CDR3 protein. This table holds fewer than 950,000 distinct CDR3 sequences, 30% to 45% found once. Of note for this clonotype: Its antigen is as yet unknown.

What was sequenced was blood. The TCR comes from a man younger than 30 in good health.

CDR3 amino acids: CAWSGFRYEQYF. CDR3 nucleotides: TGTGCCTGGAGTGGGTTCCGCTACGAGCAGTACTTC. The chain links TRBV30 to TRBJ2-7; D unresolved. CDR3 length: 12 amino acids. Deletions cut 1 base from V and 3 bases from J, with 7 bases between. CDR1 and CDR2 (germline): GTSNPN, SVGIG (reference sequence).